This T cell receptor (beta chain) was sequenced for a study of tumor and adjacent non-tumor tissue in lung cancer. Turning to the study itself: On average, productive TCRbeta reads reached roughly 4 million per sample.

The library came from three nested PCR rounds adapted from ARM-PCR protocols. TCRdb processed the multiplex PCR reads anew with MiXCR; each CDR3 protein has one entry. Among some 200,000 distinct CDR3 sequences listed, 71% were seen once. RNA was extracted from bulk tissue without any cell sorting. Newly diagnosed lung cancer patients had thoracic surgery in China, August–late 2014, without prior chemotherapy. The CDR3 runs to 15 residues. After removal of 6 bases from V and 2 bases from J, the junction contained 5 bases not matched to a gene. Germline CDR1 KGHDR, CDR2 SFDVKD. Sequencing was done on a sample of lung tumor tissue. This clonotype originated in a man in his 60s with non-small cell lung cancer. V usage is TRBV24-1 and J usage is TRBJ2-3, with 9 bases aligning to TRBD1. The CDR3, as DNA: TGTGCCACCAGTCCGGGACAGGGTCCCACAGATACGCAGTATTTT. Protein product: CATSPGQGPTDTQYF.